The clone carrying this T cell receptor beta chain was seen at least ten times. What it binds is unknown. Germline V gives CDR1 SGHTA, CDR2 FQGNSA. This CDR3 has 12 residues. V lost 4 bases, J lost 15 bases, and 16 bases lay in between. This sample stems from a study of blood T cells in healthy people across ages. Sample-barcoded 5' priming and a J-beta primer mix drove a second PCR of 7 to 11 cycles. Sequencing recovered at least 2.5 million CDR3-containing paired-end reads from each sample. One entry per CDR3 protein, called by TCRdb with MiXCR from the 5' RACE reads. Of around 800,000 distinct CDR3 sequences listed, around half are singletons. Regarding the study as a whole: Diversity figures derived from one million T cells were judged to underestimate the true value.

The TCR was taken from a man older than 75 in good health. Material for sequencing was blood. The chain uses TRBV7-2 and TRBJ2-1; perhaps TRBD1 as D (6 bases). CDR3 sequence (DNA): TGTGCCAGCAGCTATTCAGGGGACAAGGCGTTCTTC. It encodes CASSYSGDKAFF.